The 6 T cell receptor beta chains reported below all come from one sample, sequenced in a study of cytomegalovirus exposure and HLA in healthy donors. Method: immunoSEQ multiplex PCR; TCRdb's copy keeps in-frame clones and lacks some. This sample has about 220,000 clones; around nine tenths occur once, and the top ten carry about 3%. Sequenced material: PBMCs. Every receptor here comes from a man aged 18-30 years in good health and CMV-seronegative.

V is TRBV18 and J is TRBJ2-1; no clear D gene. CDR1 is KGHSH and CDR2 is LQKENI in the germline V gene. This CDR3 region has 12 residues. V lost 0 bases, J lost 10 bases, and 7 bases lay in between. The CDR3 loop reads CASSPPLSEQFF. As DNA, the CDR3 is TGTGCCAGCTCACCACCATTGAGCGAGCAGTTCTTC.

This rearrangement joins TRBV7-2 to TRBJ2-1; 8 nucleotides line up with TRBD2. V trimming: 5 bases; J trimming: 3 bases; junction bases outside the gene matches: 9. The CDR3 runs to 16 residues. In germline, CDR1 is SGHTA, CDR2 FQGNSA. CDR3 sequence: CASSPQGAGVYNEQFF. The CDR3 bases are TGTGCCAGCAGCCCTCAGGGAGCGGGGGTCTACAATGAGCAGTTCTTC.

V usage is TRBV11-3 and J usage is TRBJ2-5; 11 bases line up with TRBD1. Trimming cost V 5 bases and J 5 bases; bases outside gene matches: 7. Germline V gene data show CDR1 as SGHNT and CDR2 as YENEEA. The CDR3 is 15 residues long. CDR3 nucleotide sequence: TGTGCCAGCAGCCACTCCGGGACAGGGGGGGAGACCCAGTACTTC. This translates into CASSHSGTGGETQYF.

V gene TRBV5-4 combines with J gene TRBJ1-2; 7 nucleotides align to TRBD1. Germline V CDR1 and CDR2: SGHNT, YYREEE (reference sequence). J gave up 8 bases and V 0 bases, and 10 bases lay outside the gene matches. CDR3 length equals 15 residues. The CDR3 is CASSLGYGQAEGYTF. The CDR3 DNA follows: TGTGCCAGCAGCTTGGGTTATGGACAGGCGGAAGGCTACACCTTC.

V is TRBV4-1 and J is TRBJ1-6, with unresolved D. CDR1 and CDR2 from the germline V gene are MGHRA and YSYEKL. Trimming took 1 base from V and 14 from J, leaving 12 bases between them. There are 13 residues in the CDR3. CDR3 in DNA: TGCGCCAGCAGCCAAGTGGCCGGCCGGGCCCTCCACTTT. Translated, it gives CASSQVAGRALHF.

The chain combines TRBV7-9 with TRBJ1-2, with no clear D. CDR3 length equals 11 residues. V lost 8 bases to trimming and J lost 4 bases, with 8 bases between them. Germline V lookup: CDR1 SEHNR, CDR2 FQNEAQ (reference sequence). The CDR3: CASGQAYGYTF. The CDR3 bases are TGTGCCAGCGGTCAAGCCTATGGCTACACCTTC.